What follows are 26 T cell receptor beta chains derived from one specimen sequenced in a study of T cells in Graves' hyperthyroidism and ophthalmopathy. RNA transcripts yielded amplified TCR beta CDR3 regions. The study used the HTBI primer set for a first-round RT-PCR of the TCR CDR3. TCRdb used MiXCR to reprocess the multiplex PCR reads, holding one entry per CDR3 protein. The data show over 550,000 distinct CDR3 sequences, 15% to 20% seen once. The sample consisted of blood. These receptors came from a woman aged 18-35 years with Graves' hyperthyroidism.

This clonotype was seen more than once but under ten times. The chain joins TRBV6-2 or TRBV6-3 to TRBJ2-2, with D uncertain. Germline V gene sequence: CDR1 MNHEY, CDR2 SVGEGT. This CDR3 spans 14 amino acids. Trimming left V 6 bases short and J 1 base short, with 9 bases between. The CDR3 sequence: CASRPQVNTGELFF. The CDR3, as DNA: TGTGCCAGCAGACCCCAGGTGAACACCGGGGAGCTGTTTTTT.

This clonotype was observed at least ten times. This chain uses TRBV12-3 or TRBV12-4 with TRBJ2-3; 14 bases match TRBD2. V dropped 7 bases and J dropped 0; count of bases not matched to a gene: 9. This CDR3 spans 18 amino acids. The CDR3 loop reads CASKPGTSGGLSTDTQYF. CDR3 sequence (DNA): TGTGCCAGCAAGCCGGGGACTAGCGGGGGCCTAAGCACAGATACGCAGTATTTT.

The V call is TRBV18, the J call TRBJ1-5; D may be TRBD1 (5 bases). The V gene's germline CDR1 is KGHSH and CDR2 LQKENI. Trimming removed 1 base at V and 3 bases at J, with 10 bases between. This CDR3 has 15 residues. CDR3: CASSPQGPLNQPQHF. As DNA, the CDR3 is TGTGCCAGCTCACCACAGGGGCCTCTCAATCAGCCCCAGCATTTT.

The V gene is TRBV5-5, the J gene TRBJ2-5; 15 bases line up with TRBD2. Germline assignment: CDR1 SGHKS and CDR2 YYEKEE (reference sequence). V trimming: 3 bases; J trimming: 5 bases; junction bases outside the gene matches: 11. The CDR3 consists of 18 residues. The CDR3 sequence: CASSWGGLAGGPRETQYF. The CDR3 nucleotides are TGTGCCAGCAGCTGGGGGGGACTAGCGGGGGGCCCCCGGGAGACCCAGTACTTC.

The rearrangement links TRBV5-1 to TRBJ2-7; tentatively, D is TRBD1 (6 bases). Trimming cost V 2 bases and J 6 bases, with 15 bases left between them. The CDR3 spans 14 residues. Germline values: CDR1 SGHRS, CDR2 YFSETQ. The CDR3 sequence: CASSFSGADSEQYF. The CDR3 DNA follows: TGCGCCAGCAGCTTTTCAGGGGCGGACTCCGAGCAGTACTTC.

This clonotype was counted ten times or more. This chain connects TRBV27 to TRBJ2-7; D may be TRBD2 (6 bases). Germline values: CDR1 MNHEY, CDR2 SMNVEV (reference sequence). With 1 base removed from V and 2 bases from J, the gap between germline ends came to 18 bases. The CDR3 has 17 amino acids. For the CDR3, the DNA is TGTGCCAGCAGTTTATACTCCCCTGGGGCGGGAACCTACGAGCAGTACTTC. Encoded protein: CASSLYSPGAGTYEQYF.

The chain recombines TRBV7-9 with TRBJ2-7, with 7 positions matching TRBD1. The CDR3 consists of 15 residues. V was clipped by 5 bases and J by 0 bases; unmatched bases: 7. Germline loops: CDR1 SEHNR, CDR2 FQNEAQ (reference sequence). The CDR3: CASSAGQVGSYEQYF. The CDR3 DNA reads TGTGCCAGCAGCGCCGGACAGGTGGGCTCCTACGAGCAGTACTTC.

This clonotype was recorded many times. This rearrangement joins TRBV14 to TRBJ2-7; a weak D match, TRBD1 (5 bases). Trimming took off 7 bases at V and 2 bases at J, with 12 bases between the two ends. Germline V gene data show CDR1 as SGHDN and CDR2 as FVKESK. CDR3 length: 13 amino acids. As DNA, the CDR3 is TGTGCCAGCATTAACAGGTCGCCCTACGAGCAGTACTTC. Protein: CASINRSPYEQYF. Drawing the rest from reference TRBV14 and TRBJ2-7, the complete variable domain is EAGVTQFPSHSVIEKGQTVTLRCDPISGHDNLYWYRRVMGKEIKFLLHFVKESKQDESGMPNNRFLAERTGGTYSTLKVQPAELEDSGVYFCASINRSPYEQYFGPGTRLTVT.

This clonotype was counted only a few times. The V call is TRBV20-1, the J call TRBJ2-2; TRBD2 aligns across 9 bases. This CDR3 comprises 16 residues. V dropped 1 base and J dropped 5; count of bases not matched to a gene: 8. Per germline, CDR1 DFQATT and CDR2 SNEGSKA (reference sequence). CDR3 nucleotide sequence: TGCAGTGCTAGAGCCGGGCGGGGGGGCCTAACCGGGGAGCTGTTTTTT. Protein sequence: CSARAGRGGLTGELFF.

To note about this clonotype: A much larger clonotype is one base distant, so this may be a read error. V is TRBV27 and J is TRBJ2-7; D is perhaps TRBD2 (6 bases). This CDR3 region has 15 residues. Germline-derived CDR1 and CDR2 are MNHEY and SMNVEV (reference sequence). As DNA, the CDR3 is TGTGCCAGCAGGGTCCTGGCGGAGGGGCGCTACGCGCAGTACTTC. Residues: CASRVLAEGRYAQYF.

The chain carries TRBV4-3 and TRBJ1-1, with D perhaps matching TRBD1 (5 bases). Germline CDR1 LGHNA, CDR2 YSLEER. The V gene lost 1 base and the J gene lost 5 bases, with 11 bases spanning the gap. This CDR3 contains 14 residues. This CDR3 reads CASSQVSRETEAFF. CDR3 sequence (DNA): TGCGCCAGCAGCCAAGTATCCAGGGAAACTGAAGCTTTCTTT.

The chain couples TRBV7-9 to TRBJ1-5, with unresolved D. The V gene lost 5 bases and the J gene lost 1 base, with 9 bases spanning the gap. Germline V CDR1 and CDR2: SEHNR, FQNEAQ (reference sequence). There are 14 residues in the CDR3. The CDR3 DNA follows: TGTGCCAGCAGCCCCTCGGAGAGCAATCAGCCCCAGCATTTT. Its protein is CASSPSESNQPQHF.

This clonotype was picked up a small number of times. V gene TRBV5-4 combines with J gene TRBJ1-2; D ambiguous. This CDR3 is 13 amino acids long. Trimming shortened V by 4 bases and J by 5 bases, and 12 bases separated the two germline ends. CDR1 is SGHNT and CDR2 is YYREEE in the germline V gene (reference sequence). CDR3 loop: CASSNGQEYGYTF. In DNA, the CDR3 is TGTGCCAGCAGCAACGGGCAGGAATATGGCTACACCTTC.

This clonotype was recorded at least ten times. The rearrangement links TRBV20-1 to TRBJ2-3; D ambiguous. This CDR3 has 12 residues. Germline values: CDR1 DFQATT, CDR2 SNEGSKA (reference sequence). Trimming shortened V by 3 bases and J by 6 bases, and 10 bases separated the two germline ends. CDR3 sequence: CSARVYMDTQYF. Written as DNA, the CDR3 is TGCAGTGCTAGGGTCTATATGGATACGCAGTATTTT.

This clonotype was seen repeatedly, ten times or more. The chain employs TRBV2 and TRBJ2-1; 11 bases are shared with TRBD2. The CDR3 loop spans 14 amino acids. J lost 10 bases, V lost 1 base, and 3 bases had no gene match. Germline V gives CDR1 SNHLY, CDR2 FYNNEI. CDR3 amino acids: CASSEGTSGSEQFF. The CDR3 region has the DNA TGTGCCAGCAGTGAAGGGACTAGCGGGTCCGAGCAGTTCTTC.

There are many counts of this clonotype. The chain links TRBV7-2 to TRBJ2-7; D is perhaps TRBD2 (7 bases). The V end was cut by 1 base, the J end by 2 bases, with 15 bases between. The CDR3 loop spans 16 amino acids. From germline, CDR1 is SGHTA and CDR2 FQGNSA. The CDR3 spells CASSLDGGGSPYEQYF. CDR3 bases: TGTGCCAGCAGCTTAGATGGCGGGGGCTCCCCCTACGAGCAGTACTTC.

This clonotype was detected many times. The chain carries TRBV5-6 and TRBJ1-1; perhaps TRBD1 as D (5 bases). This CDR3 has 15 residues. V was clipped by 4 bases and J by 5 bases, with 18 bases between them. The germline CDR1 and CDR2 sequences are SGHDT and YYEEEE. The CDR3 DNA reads TGTGCCAGCAGCCCTACCGGCAGGGTGGGGACTGAAGCTTTCTTT. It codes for CASSPTGRVGTEAFF.

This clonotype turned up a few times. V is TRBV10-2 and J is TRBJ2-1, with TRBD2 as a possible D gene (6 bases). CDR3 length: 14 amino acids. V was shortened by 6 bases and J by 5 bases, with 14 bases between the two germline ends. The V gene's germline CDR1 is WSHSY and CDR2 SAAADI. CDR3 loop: CASSVTGLHNEQFF. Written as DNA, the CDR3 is TGCGCCAGCAGCGTAACGGGACTCCACAATGAGCAGTTCTTC.

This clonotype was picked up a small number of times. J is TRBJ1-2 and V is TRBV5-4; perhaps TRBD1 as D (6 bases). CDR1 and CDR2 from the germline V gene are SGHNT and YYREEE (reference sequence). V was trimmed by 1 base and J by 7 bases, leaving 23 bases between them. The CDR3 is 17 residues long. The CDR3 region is CASSLPGLRQGSSGYTF. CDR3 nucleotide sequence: TGTGCCAGCAGCTTGCCTGGGTTGCGGCAGGGGAGTTCTGGCTACACCTTC.

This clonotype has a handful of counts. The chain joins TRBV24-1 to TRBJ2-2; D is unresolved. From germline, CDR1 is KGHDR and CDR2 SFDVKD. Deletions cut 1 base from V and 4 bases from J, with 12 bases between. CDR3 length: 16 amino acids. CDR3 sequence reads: CATSDFGRPGTGELFF. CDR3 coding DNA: TGTGCCACCAGTGATTTCGGCCGGCCGGGCACCGGGGAGCTGTTTTTT.

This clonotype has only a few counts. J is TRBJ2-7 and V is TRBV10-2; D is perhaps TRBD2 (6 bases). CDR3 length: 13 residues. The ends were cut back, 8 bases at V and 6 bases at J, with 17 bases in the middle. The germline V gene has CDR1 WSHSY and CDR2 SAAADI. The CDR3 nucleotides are TGCGCCAGCGGGGCGGAGGGTTCGGGCGAGCAGTACTTC. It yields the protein CASGAEGSGEQYF.

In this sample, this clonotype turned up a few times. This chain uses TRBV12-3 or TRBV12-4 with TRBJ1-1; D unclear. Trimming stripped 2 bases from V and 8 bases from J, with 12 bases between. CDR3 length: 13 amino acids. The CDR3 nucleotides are TGTGCCAGCAGTTTACCTGTAGGGCAGGAAGCTTTCTTT. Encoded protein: CASSLPVGQEAFF.

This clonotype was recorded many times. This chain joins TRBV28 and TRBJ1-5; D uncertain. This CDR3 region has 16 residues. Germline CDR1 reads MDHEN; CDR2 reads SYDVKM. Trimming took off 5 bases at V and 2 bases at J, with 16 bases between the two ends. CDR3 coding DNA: TGTGCCAGCAGTCTGCCTCCCCTGAGTGGCAATCAGCCCCAGCATTTT. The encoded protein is CASSLPPLSGNQPQHF.

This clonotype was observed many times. Here the CDR3 reads CATRNKGGLASDEQFF. In nucleotides, the CDR3 is TGTGCCACCAGAAACAAAGGGGGACTAGCCTCCGATGAGCAGTTCTTC. This chain uses TRBV15 with TRBJ2-1, with 9 bases that match TRBD2. Germline-derived CDR1 and CDR2 are LNHNV and YYDKDF (reference sequence). The length of the CDR3 is 16 residues. V dropped 6 bases and J dropped 8; count of bases not matched to a gene: 14.

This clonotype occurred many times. The CDR3 loop reads CASSLVQGADYGYTF. The CDR3 bases are TGCGCCAGCAGCTTGGTGCAGGGGGCCGACTATGGCTACACCTTC. The V gene is TRBV5-1, the J gene TRBJ1-2; TRBD1 matches 8 bases. In germline, CDR1 is SGHRS, CDR2 YFSETQ. V trimming: 0 bases; J trimming: 3 bases; junction bases outside the gene matches: 4. CDR3 length equals 15 residues.

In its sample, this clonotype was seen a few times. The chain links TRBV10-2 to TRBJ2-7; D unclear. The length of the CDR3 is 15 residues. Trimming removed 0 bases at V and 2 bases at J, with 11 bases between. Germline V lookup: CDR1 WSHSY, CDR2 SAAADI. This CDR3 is CASSESGRPAYEQYF. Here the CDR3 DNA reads TGCGCCAGCAGTGAGTCTGGGCGGCCAGCCTACGAGCAGTACTTC.